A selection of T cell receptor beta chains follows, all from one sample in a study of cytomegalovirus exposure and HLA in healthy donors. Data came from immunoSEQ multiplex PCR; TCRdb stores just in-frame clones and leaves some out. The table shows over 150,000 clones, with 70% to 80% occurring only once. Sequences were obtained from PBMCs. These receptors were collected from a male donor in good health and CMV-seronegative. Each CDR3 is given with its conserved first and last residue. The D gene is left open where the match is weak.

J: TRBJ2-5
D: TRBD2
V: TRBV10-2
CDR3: CASSESGGQETQYF

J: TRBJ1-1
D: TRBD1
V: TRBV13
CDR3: CASSLGDRGNTEAFF

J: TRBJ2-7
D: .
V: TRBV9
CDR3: CASSVAASDSYEQYF

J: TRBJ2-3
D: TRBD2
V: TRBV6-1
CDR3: CASSGTSGRGDTQYF

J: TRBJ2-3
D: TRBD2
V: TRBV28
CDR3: CASSLPRLARLTDTQYF

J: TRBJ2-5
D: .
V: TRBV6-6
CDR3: CASSQGETQYF

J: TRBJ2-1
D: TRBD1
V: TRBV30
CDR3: CAWSISGGMDEQFF

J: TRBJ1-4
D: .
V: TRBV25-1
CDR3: CASSGGLLGREKLFF

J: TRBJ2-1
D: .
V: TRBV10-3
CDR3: CAISPGSYNEQFF

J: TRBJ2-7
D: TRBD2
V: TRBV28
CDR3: CASRTAAGGLTEQYF

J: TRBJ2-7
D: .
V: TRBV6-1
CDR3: CASIDKSGEQYF

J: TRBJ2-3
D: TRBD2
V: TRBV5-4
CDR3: CASRMLAGVSDTQYF

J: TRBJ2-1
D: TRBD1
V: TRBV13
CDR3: CASSLGQDNEQFF

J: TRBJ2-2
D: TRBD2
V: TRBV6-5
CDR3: CASSAGTSVTGELFF

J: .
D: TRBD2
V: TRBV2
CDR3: CASKEREGGSYEQYF

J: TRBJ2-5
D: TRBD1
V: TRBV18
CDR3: CASSNRGQETQYF

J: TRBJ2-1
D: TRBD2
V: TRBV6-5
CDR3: CASSYSGGRRGNEQFF

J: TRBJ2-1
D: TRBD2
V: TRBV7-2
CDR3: CASSLGGSKWNEQFF

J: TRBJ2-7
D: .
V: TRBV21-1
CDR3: CASSKAGGRATYEQYF

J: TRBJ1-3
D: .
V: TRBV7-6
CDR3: CASSRIGGVGNTIYF

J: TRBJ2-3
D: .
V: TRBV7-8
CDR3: CVSGRRGNTADTQYF

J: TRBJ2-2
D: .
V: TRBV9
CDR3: CASSVGANTGELFF

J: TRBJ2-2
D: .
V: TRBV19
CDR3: CASSIEGDTGELFF

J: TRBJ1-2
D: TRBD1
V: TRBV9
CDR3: CASSVGDRGFYGYTF